The 15 T cell receptor beta chains listed next were all sequenced from one sample in a study of blood T cell repertoires in COVID-19. Assay used: immunoSEQ multiplex PCR; TCRdb lists only in-frame clones, some missing. The sample contains 110,000 to 150,000 clones, more than 65% of which appear only once. The specimen was peripheral blood. All receptors derive from a man aged 60 to 75 with acute or convalescent COVID-19.

This clone appeared a few times. This rearrangement joins TRBV27 to TRBJ2-3, with 8 bases identical to TRBD2. This CDR3 is built from 15 residues. Per germline, CDR1 MNHEY and CDR2 SMNVEV (reference sequence). The V and J ends lost 3 bases and 5 bases, in that order; junction bases with no gene match: 7. Written as DNA, the CDR3 is TGTGCCAGCAGTTTCTGGCGGGAGGATGGAGATACGCAGTATTTT. As protein: CASSFWREDGDTQYF.

Of note for this clone: At one of its ends the junction is not consistent with the germline gene, which may arise from a read error. The V call is TRBV5-4, the J call TRBJ2-7, with 15 bases lining up with TRBD2. CDR3 length: 14 amino acids. Germline CDR1 reads SGHNT; CDR2 reads YYREEE (reference sequence). The CDR3 bases are TGTGCCAGCAGCTCAGACCCGGGACTAGCGGGAGGTAATTTC. It specifies CASSSDPGLAGGNF.

This clone was seen a handful of times. The chain carries TRBV2 and TRBJ2-3; possible D gene TRBD1, 6 bases. The CDR3 spans 13 residues. Trimming stripped 4 bases from V and 5 bases from J, with 10 bases between. Germline loops: CDR1 SNHLY, CDR2 FYNNEI. The CDR3 spells CASSVWDKDTQYF. CDR3 in DNA: TGTGCCAGCAGTGTATGGGACAAAGATACGCAGTATTTT.

Comments on this clone: The junction shows a germline mismatch at one end, possibly a read error. V is TRBV19 and J is TRBJ2-4, with 9 bases aligning to TRBD1. Germline lookup yields CDR1 LNHDA and CDR2 SQIVND (reference sequence). This CDR3 region has 9 residues. The CDR3 spells CASGTGTWF. The CDR3 DNA reads as TGTGCCAGTGGGACAGGGACGTGGTTC.

The J gene is TRBJ1-1, the V gene TRBV19, with 7 bases that match TRBD1. CDR1 is LNHDA and CDR2 is SQIVND in the germline V gene (reference sequence). J was trimmed by 4 bases and V by 3 bases; bases with no gene match: 5. The CDR3 is made up of 14 amino acids. The CDR3 DNA sequence: TGTGCCAGTAGTATTAACAGGGGAGGCACTGAAGCTTTCTTT. It specifies CASSINRGGTEAFF.

The chain links TRBV5-1 to TRBJ2-7; the D gene is possibly TRBD1 (5 bases). CDR1 and CDR2 from the germline V gene are SGHRS and YFSETQ. This CDR3 is built from 15 residues. V was cut by 0 bases and J by 2 bases, with 12 bases left in between. CDR3 region: CASSLEGGRAYEQYF. CDR3 DNA sequence: TGCGCCAGCAGCTTGGAAGGCGGCAGGGCCTACGAGCAGTACTTC.

V and J are TRBV11-2 and TRBJ2-3, with D perhaps matching TRBD1 (6 bases). The CDR3 loop spans 15 amino acids. Germline CDR1 is SGHAT and CDR2 is FQNNGV. The V gene lost 1 base and the J gene lost 2 bases, with 10 bases spanning the gap. Here the CDR3 reads CASSLGTAPTDTQYF. The CDR3 DNA is TGTGCCAGCAGCTTAGGGACAGCTCCCACAGATACGCAGTATTTT.

This sequence joins TRBV7-6 and TRBJ2-5; TRBD2 matches 9 bases. CDR1 and CDR2 from the germline V gene are SGHVS and FNYEAQ. J gave up 4 bases and V 5 bases, and 11 bases lay outside the gene matches. The CDR3 has 16 residues. The CDR3: CASSPQGLAGGETQYF. The CDR3 DNA is TGTGCCAGCAGCCCCCAGGGACTAGCAGGGGGAGAGACCCAGTACTTC.

This clone was observed a single time. This chain connects TRBV5-1 to TRBJ2-1, with TRBD2 as a possible D gene (5 bases). CDR3 size: 13 residues. V gave up 2 bases and J gave up 4 bases, with 7 bases separating them. Germline CDR1 is SGHRS and CDR2 is YFSETQ. CDR3 loop: CASSLGGYNEQFF. CDR3 in DNA: TGCGCCAGCAGCTTAGGAGGTTACAATGAGCAGTTCTTC.

This CDR3 reads CASSLDAMGLTDTQYF. In DNA form, the CDR3 reads TGCGCCAGCAGCTTGGATGCAATGGGGCTCACAGATACGCAGTATTTT. The rearrangement joins TRBV5-1 to TRBJ2-3; a possible D gene is TRBD1 (5 bases). Deletions cut 0 bases from V and 2 bases from J, with 13 bases between. This CDR3 contains 16 residues. Per the germline V gene, CDR1 is SGHRS and CDR2 is YFSETQ.

This rearrangement joins TRBV3-1 (or the pseudogene TRBV3-2) to TRBJ1-2; weak D call: TRBD1 (6 bases). Germline loops: CDR1 LGHDT, CDR2 YNNKEL (reference sequence). The CDR3 sequence is 12 residues long. V was trimmed by 4 bases and J by 8 bases, leaving 11 bases between them. CDR3 coding DNA: TGTGCCAGCAGCCGCCAGGGGAACGGCTACACCTTC. Protein product: CASSRQGNGYTF.

V and J are TRBV7-2 and TRBJ2-5; D might be TRBD2 (6 bases). CDR3 size: 15 residues. Germline V gene data show CDR1 as SGHTA and CDR2 as FQGNSA. V lost 3 bases and J lost 5, with 16 bases in between. The CDR3 coding sequence is TGTGCCAGCAGCTTGGCGAGGGCGGGAAGGGAGACCCAGTACTTC. As protein: CASSLARAGRETQYF.

This chain links TRBV27 with TRBJ2-7; weak D call: TRBD2 (6 bases). Trimming stripped 8 bases from V and 1 base from J, with 9 bases between. From germline, CDR1 is MNHEY and CDR2 SMNVEV (reference sequence). The CDR3 totals 12 residues. For the CDR3, the DNA is TGTGCCAGCTCTCGGGGGTCCTACGAGCAGTACTTC. As protein: CASSRGSYEQYF.

This clone came up once. CDR3 residues: CAISESVGQGDTEAFF. In nucleotides, the CDR3 is TGTGCCATCAGTGAGTCAGTGGGACAGGGCGACACTGAAGCTTTCTTT. The chain is built from TRBV10-3 and TRBJ1-1; 9 bases agree with TRBD1. CDR1 is ENHRY, CDR2 SYGVKD, per germline. This CDR3 is 16 amino acids long. Trimming took 0 bases from V and 3 from J; bases not matched to a gene: 5.

The chain joins TRBV6-5 to TRBJ2-7; D may be TRBD2 (6 bases). This CDR3 contains 14 residues. The germline V gene has CDR1 MNHEY and CDR2 SVGAGI. The germline V and J ends were trimmed by 7 bases and 4 bases, with 17 bases remaining between them. Here the CDR3 DNA reads TGTGCCAGCAATTCGAGACTAGGGGCTTACGAGCAGTACTTC. The encoded protein is CASNSRLGAYEQYF.